Here is one T cell receptor beta chain with its context. This entry belongs to a study of T-cell reconstitution after alpha-beta-depleted transplantation in children. Researchers prepared the TCRbeta library using unique molecular identifiers, the study reports. TCRdb re-called the PCR reads with MiXCR, one entry per CDR3 protein. This sample carries almost 500,000 distinct CDR3 sequences, about 12% of them seen once, and the ten largest clones take roughly 5.4%. Per germline, CDR1 MNHEY and CDR2 SVGEGT. The CDR3 has 16 residues. The junction had 14 bases not matched to a gene; V was cut back by 6 bases and J by 4 bases.

The chain uses TRBV6-2 or TRBV6-3 and TRBJ2-7; 8 nucleotides match TRBD1. Sequences were derived from PBMCs from the stem cell graft donor, sampled from the stem cell graft. The receptor's source is a human donor who donated a stem cell graft to a child with combined immunodeficiency. This CDR3 reads CASRTQGATAFYEQYF. The CDR3 DNA follows: TGTGCCAGCAGAACGCAGGGGGCTACAGCCTTTTACGAGCAGTACTTC.